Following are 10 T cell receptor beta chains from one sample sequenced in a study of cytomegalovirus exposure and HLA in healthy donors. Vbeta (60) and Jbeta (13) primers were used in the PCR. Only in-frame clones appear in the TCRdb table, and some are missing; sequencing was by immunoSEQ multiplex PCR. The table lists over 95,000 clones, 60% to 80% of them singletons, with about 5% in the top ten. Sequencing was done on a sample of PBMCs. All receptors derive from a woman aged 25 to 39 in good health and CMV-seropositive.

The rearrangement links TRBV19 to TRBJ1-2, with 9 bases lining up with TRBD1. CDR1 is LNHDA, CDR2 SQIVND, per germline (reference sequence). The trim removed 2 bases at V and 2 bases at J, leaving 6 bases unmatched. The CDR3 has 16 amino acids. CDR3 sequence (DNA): TGTGCCAGTAGTATAATACAGGGGGCCAGAAACTATGGCTACACCTTC. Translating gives CASSIIQGARNYGYTF.

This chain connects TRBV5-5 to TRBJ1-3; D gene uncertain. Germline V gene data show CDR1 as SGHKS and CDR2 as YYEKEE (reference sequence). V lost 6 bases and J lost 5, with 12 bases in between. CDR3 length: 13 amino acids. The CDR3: CASTLLGRNTIYF. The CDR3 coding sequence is TGTGCCAGCACCCTTCTAGGTCGAAACACCATATATTTT.

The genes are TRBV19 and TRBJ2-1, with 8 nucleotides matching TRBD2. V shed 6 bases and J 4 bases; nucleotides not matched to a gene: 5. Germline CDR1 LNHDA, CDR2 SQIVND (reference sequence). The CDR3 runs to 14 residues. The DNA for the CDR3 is TGTGCCAGTAGGGAACGGGAGGGGTACAATGAGCAGTTCTTC. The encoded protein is CASREREGYNEQFF.

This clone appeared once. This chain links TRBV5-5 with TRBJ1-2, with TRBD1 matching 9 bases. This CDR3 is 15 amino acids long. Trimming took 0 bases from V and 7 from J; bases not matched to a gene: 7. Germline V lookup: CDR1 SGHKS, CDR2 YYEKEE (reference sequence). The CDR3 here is CASSLEVQGAFGYTF. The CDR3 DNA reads TGTGCCAGCAGCTTGGAGGTACAGGGGGCCTTTGGCTACACCTTC.

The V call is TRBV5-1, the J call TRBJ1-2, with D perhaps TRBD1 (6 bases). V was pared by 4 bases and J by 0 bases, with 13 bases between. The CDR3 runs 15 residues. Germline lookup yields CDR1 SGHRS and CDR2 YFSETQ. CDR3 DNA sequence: TGCGCCAGCAGCCCCCGGGGGGCAGCTAACTATGGCTACACCTTC. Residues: CASSPRGAANYGYTF.

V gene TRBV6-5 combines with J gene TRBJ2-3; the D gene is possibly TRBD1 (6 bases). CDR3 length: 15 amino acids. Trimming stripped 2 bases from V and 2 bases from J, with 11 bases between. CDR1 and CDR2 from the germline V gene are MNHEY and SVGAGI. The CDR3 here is CASSYQGLVTDTQYF. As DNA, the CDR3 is TGTGCCAGCAGTTACCAGGGGCTTGTCACAGATACGCAGTATTTT.

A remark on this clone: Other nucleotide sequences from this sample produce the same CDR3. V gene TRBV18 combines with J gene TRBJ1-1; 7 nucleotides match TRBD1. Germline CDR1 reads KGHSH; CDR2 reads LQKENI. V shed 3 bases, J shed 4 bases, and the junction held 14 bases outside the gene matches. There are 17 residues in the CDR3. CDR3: CASSPPGYRGRGTEAFF. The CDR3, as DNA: TGTGCCAGCTCACCCCCGGGGTACAGGGGCCGGGGCACTGAAGCTTTCTTT.

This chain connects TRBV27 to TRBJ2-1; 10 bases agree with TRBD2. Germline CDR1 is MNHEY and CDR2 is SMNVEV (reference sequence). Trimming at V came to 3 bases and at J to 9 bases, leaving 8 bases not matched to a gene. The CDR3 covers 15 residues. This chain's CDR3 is CASSFLPSGSGEQFF. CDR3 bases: TGTGCCAGCAGTTTCTTGCCTAGCGGGAGCGGTGAGCAGTTCTTC.

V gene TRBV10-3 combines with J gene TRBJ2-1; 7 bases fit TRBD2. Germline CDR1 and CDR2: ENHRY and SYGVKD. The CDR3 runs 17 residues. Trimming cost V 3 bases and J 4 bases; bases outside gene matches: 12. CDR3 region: CAISENPSGAAYNEQFF. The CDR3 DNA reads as TGTGCCATCAGTGAAAACCCGAGCGGGGCCGCTTACAATGAGCAGTTCTTC.

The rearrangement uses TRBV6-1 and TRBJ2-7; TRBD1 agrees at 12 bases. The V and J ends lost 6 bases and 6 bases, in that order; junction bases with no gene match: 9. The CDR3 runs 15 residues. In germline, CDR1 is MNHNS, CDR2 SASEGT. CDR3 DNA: TGTGCCAGCAGGCCCGGGACAGGGGGCTTTCCCGAGCAGTACTTC. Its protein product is CASRPGTGGFPEQYF.